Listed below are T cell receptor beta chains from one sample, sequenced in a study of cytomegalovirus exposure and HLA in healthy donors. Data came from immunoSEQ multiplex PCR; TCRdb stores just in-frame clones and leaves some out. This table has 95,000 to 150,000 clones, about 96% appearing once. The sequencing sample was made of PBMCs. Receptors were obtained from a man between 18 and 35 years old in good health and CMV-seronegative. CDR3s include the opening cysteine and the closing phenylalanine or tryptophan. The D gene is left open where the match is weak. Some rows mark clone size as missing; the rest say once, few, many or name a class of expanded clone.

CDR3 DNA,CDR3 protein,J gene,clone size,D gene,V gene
TGTGCCAGCAGCTCCCGACAGGGGGGAATCGAGCAGTACTTC,CASSSRQGGIEQYF,TRBJ2-7,once,TRBD1,TRBV11-3
TGTGCCAGTTCGGTTCTTGGCACAGATACGCAGTATTTT,CASSVLGTDTQYF,TRBJ2-3,.,.,TRBV6-5
TGTGCCAGCAGTGGAGCGGGAGGCCGTGGCAATGAGCAGTTCTTC,CASSGAGGRGNEQFF,TRBJ2-1,.,TRBD2,TRBV25-1
TGTGCCAGCAGCTTAGGCCCTACGGGGCAGGGGGACAATCAGCCCCAGCATTTT,CASSLGPTGQGDNQPQHF,TRBJ1-5,.,TRBD1,TRBV7-2
TGTGCCAGCAGCCACAGTCTGGGGCTGACGGGTAGGGAGCAGTACTTC,CASSHSLGLTGREQYF,TRBJ2-7,.,.,TRBV7-9
TGTGCCAGCAGCCAGGGAGGGGAGCGGGAGCAGTACTTC,CASSQGGEREQYF,TRBJ2-7,.,TRBD2,TRBV13
TGTGCCAGCAGCGCAGACGGGACAGGGACGAATGAGCAGTTCTTC,CASSADGTGTNEQFF,TRBJ2-1,.,TRBD1,TRBV9
TGCGCCAGCAGCCAAGATACAGGACAGGGCATTCAAGGACAGCCCCAGCATTTT,CASSQDTGQGIQGQPQHF,TRBJ1-5,.,TRBD1,TRBV4-3
TGTGCCAGCAGTTTGACAGCCCGGGAGACCCAGTACTTC,CASSLTARETQYF,TRBJ2-5,.,.,TRBV6-5
TGCGCCAGCAGCCATATAGGGGGAATGAACACTGAAGCTTTCTTT,CASSHIGGMNTEAFF,TRBJ1-1,.,.,TRBV4-1
TGTGCCAGCAGCTTAGTTAATCGGGCGGGTGATCGGTATTTT,CASSLVNRAGDRYF,TRBJ2-3,.,.,TRBV7-8
TGTGCCAGTAGTATCCGGCCCCTAGCAGATAACACCGGGGAGCTGTTTTTT,CASSIRPLADNTGELFF,TRBJ2-2,.,.,TRBV19
TGTGCCAGTACTCCGTCCCGGGACAGGGGACTTAACTATGGCTACACCTTC,CASTPSRDRGLNYGYTF,TRBJ1-2,.,TRBD1,TRBV19
TGTGCCAGCAGCTTAGCAGCAGGGAATGGCTACACCTTC,CASSLAAGNGYTF,TRBJ1-2,.,.,TRBV7-9
TGCAGCGTTGAAACCCTGGAGGGCTACGAGCAGTACTTC,CSVETLEGYEQYF,TRBJ2-7,.,.,TRBV29-1
TGTGCCAGCGGGTGGAGGTATGGCTACACCTTC,CASGWRYGYTF,TRBJ1-2,.,.,TRBV6-5
TGCGCCAGCAGCCTTACCGAGGGTCAGCCCCAGCATTTT,CASSLTEGQPQHF,TRBJ1-5,.,.,TRBV4-3